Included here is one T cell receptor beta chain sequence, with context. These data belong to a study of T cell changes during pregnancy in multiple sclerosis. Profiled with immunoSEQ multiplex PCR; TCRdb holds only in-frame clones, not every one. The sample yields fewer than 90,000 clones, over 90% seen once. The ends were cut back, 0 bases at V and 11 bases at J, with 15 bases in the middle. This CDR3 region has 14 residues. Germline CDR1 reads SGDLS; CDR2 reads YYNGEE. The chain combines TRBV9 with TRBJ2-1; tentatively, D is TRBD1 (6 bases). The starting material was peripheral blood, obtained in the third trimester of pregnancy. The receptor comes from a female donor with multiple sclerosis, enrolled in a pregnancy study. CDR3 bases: TGTGCCAGCAGCGTAGACTTGGGGGCCGCGCAGCAGTTCTTC. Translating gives CASSVDLGAAQQFF.